Listed below are T cell receptor beta chains from one sample, sequenced in a study of control samples from healthy donors and cancer patients. Using immunoSEQ multiplex PCR, the repertoire was profiled, and TCRdb retains in-frame clones only, with some absent. The table lists about 47,000 clones, 75% to 90% of them singletons. The sample comprised blood. The receptors shown here come from an older man in good health. Each CDR3 is given with its conserved first and last residue. A D gene is named only where the DNA matches it firmly. Some rows have no size entry. The others give once, few or many, or a class for an expanded clone.

clone_size	j_call	d_call	cdr3_length	v_call	cdr3_nt	cdr3_aa
NA	TRBJ2-5	TRBD1	15	TRBV7-2	TGTGCCAGCAGACTTGGACAGGGCGGGTGGGAGACCCAGTACTTC	CASRLGQGGWETQYF
NA	TRBJ1-6	NA	14	TRBV28	TGTGCCAGCTTCCCAACCGACAGAACCTCACCCCTCCACTTT	CASFPTDRTSPLHF
NA	TRBJ1-1	TRBD1	15	TRBV6-5	TGTGCCAGCAGTTACTCGGGAAACCTAGACAGGGGAGCTTTCTTT	CASSYSGNLDRGAFF
NA	TRBJ1-1	NA	16	TRBV7-8	TGTGCCAGCAGCTTAGGTCGTGGCTCGAAGGGGACTGAAGCTTTCTTT	CASSLGRGSKGTEAFF
once	TRBJ1-2	NA	13	TRBV5-1	TGCGCCAGCAGCTTAGAACACCGGGGGGGCTACACCTTC	CASSLEHRGGYTF
NA	TRBJ2-7	TRBD2	15	TRBV9	TGTGCCAGCAGCAAACTAGCGACTTGGGCCTACGAGCAGTACTTC	CASSKLATWAYEQYF
once	TRBJ2-2	TRBD2	14	TRBV2	TGTGCCAGCAGTCGGACTAGCGGGAGGGGGGAGCTGTTTTTT	CASSRTSGRGELFF
NA	TRBJ1-1	NA	13	TRBV10-1	TGCGCCAGCACTGCCGGATCTGACACTGAAGCTTTCTTT	CASTAGSDTEAFF
NA	TRBJ2-2	NA	14	TRBV28	TGTGCCAGCAGTTCATCCGGCCCCGCCGGGGAGCTGTTTTTT	CASSSSGPAGELFF
NA	TRBJ1-1	TRBD1	13	TRBV5-1	TGCGCCAGCAGCAAGGGACAGGGATTTGAAGCTTTCTTT	CASSKGQGFEAFF
NA	TRBJ1-3	NA	14	TRBV11-2	TGTGCCAGCAGCTTAGCCATCTCTGGAAACACCATATATTTT	CASSLAISGNTIYF
few	TRBJ1-2	TRBD1	15	TRBV4-1	TGCGCCAGCAGCGGTCGACAGGGTGATAACTATGGCTACACCTTC	CASSGRQGDNYGYTF
NA	TRBJ1-5	TRBD1	15	TRBV18	TGTGCCAGCTCCCCTTGGACAGGGGCCAATCAGCCCCAGCATTTT	CASSPWTGANQPQHF
NA	TRBJ2-3	NA	15	TRBV11-3	TGTGCCAGCAGCACCCGAAGCGTGAGCACAGATACGCAGTATTTT	CASSTRSVSTDTQYF
NA	TRBJ2-6	NA	15	TRBV19	TGTGCCAGTACCTCTAGGGGATCCGGGGCCAACGTCCTGACTTTC	CASTSRGSGANVLTF
NA	TRBJ1-1	NA	13	TRBV2	TGTGCCAGCAGCAAAGATCAACAGGCTGAAGCTTTCTTT	CASSKDQQAEAFF
NA	TRBJ1-4	TRBD1	16	TRBV2	TGTGCCAGCAGTGAAGCCGACGGGACAGGGTATGAAAAACTGTTTTTT	CASSEADGTGYEKLFF
NA	TRBJ2-3	NA	15	TRBV3-1/TRBV3-2	TGTGCCAGCAGCCAAGATTCCCTGAGGGGAGATACGCAGTATTTT	CASSQDSLRGDTQYF
few	TRBJ2-5	TRBD2	15	TRBV5-1	TGCGCCAGCAGCCCGGGGACTAGTAGGAAAGAGACCCAGTACTTC	CASSPGTSRKETQYF
NA	TRBJ2-1	TRBD2	15	TRBV18	TGTGCCAGCTCACCTATGGGACTACCAGGGAATGAGCAGTTCTTC	CASSPMGLPGNEQFF
NA	TRBJ2-5	NA	15	TRBV5-1	TGCGCCAGCAGCCCGTACAAGGGGACTCTAGAGACCCAGTACTTC	CASSPYKGTLETQYF
NA	TRBJ1-5	NA	13	TRBV12-3/TRBV12-4	TGTGCCAGCAGTTCGACGCCCAATCAGCCCCAGCATTTT	CASSSTPNQPQHF
NA	TRBJ2-1	TRBD1	16	TRBV6-1	TGTGCCAGCAGTGGATATAGGACAGGGCTATGGGATGAGCAGTTCTTC	CASSGYRTGLWDEQFF
few	TRBJ1-1	NA	13	TRBV2	TGTGCCAGCAGTGATGAGCGGAACACTGAAGCTTTCTTT	CASSDERNTEAFF